What follows describes a single TCR beta chain. The V gene's germline CDR1 is SQVTM and CDR2 ANQGSEA. The CDR3 runs 15 residues. Germline trimming cut 3 bases from V and 8 bases from J; bases unmatched to any gene: 8. The data derive from a study of PD-1 blockade in classical Hodgkin lymphoma. The data were produced by immunoSEQ multiplex PCR, yet TCRdb's version contains in-frame clones alone and is incomplete. This table has tens of thousands of clones, 85% to 90% appearing once. No patient escaped relapse after autologous stem cell transplantation, and brentuximab vedotin exposure varied. V gene TRBV29-1 combines with J gene TRBJ2-1; 12 bases map to TRBD2. The clonotype originates from a human donor with classical Hodgkin lymphoma. Specimen: peripheral blood mononuclear cells (PBMCs), collected at baseline. CDR3 sequence (DNA): TGCAGCGTTGAGATCGGACTAGCGGGGTTTGATGAGCAGTTCTTC. Its protein product is CSVEIGLAGFDEQFF.